The 21 T cell receptor beta chains below all came from one sample that was sequenced in a study of blood T cell repertoires in COVID-19. Profiled with immunoSEQ multiplex PCR; TCRdb holds only in-frame clones, not every one. The sample consists of about 180,000 clones, less than 85% of them appearing once. Input material: peripheral blood. The origin of the receptors is a woman at least 80 years old with active or convalescent COVID-19.

This rearrangement joins TRBV11-1 to TRBJ2-1, with D possibly TRBD1 on 5 matching bases. Germline V gene lookup returns CDR1 SGHAT and CDR2 FQDESV (reference sequence). The CDR3 has 15 residues. Trimming pared 4 bases from V and 7 bases from J, leaving 17 bases between. The CDR3 DNA reads TGTGCCAGCAGCTCCGTATCCAGGGTTTCTAATGAGCAGTTCTTC. Protein sequence: CASSSVSRVSNEQFF.

The rearrangement uses TRBV18 and TRBJ1-5, with TRBD1 identical over 10 bases. V shed 3 bases, J shed 6 bases, and the junction held 11 bases outside the gene matches. This CDR3 region has 17 residues. CDR1 is KGHSH and CDR2 is LQKENI in the germline V gene. In DNA, the CDR3 is TGTGCCAGCTCACCCACCGGGGGACAGGGGTTAGGTCAGCCCCAGCATTTT. Translation gives CASSPTGGQGLGQPQHF.

V and J are TRBV6-5 and TRBJ1-1, with a tentative D call TRBD1 (6 bases). CDR1 is MNHEY and CDR2 is SVGAGI in the germline V gene. The CDR3 contains 16 residues. V dropped 4 bases and J dropped 5 bases, with 20 bases sitting between them. CDR3 loop: CASSSPKQGLGTEAFF. CDR3 bases: TGTGCCAGCAGTTCTCCCAAACAGGGTCTTGGAACTGAAGCTTTCTTT.

V is TRBV4-2 and J is TRBJ1-1, with TRBD1 identical over 8 bases. Germline-derived CDR1 and CDR2 are LGHNA and YNFKEQ. V shed 0 bases and J 0 bases; nucleotides not matched to a gene: 12. The CDR3 loop spans 19 amino acids. CDR3 nucleotides: TGTGCCAGCAGCCAAGATCTCCCCGGACAGGGTAGCATGAACACTGAAGCTTTCTTT. This sequence encodes CASSQDLPGQGSMNTEAFF.

Only a few counts were recorded for this clone. The chain uses TRBV25-1 and TRBJ2-1, with D maybe TRBD1 (6 bases). The CDR3 runs to 15 residues. Trimming stripped 5 bases from V and 2 bases from J, with 13 bases between. Germline CDR1 and CDR2: MGHDK and SYGVNS. CDR3 nucleotides: TGTGCCAGCAGTAAGGGGGACGGAGCCTACAATGAGCAGTTCTTC. Protein sequence: CASSKGDGAYNEQFF. Combining the CDR3 with reference TRBV25-1 and TRBJ2-1 gives the whole variable domain EADIYQTPRYLVIGTGKKITLECSQTMGHDKMYWYQQDPGMELHLIHYSYGVNSTEKGDLSSESTVSRIRTEHFPLTLESARPSHTSQYLCASSKGDGAYNEQFFGPGTRLTVL.

The chain employs TRBV5-1 and TRBJ1-1, with 12 bases identical to TRBD1. The V and J ends lost 4 bases and 6 bases, in that order; junction bases with no gene match: 4. CDR3 length: 14 amino acids. CDR1 is SGHRS and CDR2 is YFSETQ in the germline V gene. CDR3 region: CASSKGQGAPEAFF. For the CDR3, the DNA is TGCGCCAGCAGCAAGGGACAGGGGGCCCCTGAAGCTTTCTTT.

This chain links TRBV6-5 with TRBJ1-2; D unresolved. The CDR3 has 11 amino acids. The V and J ends lost 5 bases and 2 bases respectively, with 3 bases between them. CDR1 is MNHEY and CDR2 is SVGAGI in the germline V gene. CDR3 DNA sequence: TGTGCCAGCAGTCTCAACTATGGCTACACCTTC. Its protein product is CASSLNYGYTF.

The chain carries TRBV6-4 and TRBJ2-2; 9 bases match TRBD1. V dropped 8 bases and J dropped 4; count of bases not matched to a gene: 5. CDR1 is MRHNA and CDR2 is SNTAGT in the germline V gene. This CDR3 region has 14 residues. Written as DNA, the CDR3 is TGTGCCAGCTCGGGACAGGGTGGCACCGGGGAGCTGTTTTTT. It codes for CASSGQGGTGELFF.

The gene calls are TRBV5-1 and TRBJ2-5; D not certain. Per germline, CDR1 SGHRS and CDR2 YFSETQ. The CDR3 is 12 amino acids. V gave up 1 base and J gave up 5 bases, with 6 bases separating them. The CDR3 sequence is CASSLQMETQYF. In nucleotides, the CDR3 is TGCGCCAGCAGCTTGCAAATGGAGACCCAGTACTTC.

The rearrangement joins TRBV3-1 (or the pseudogene TRBV3-2) to TRBJ1-2; D is uncertain. This CDR3 comprises 12 residues. CDR1 is LGHDT, CDR2 YNNKEL, per germline (reference sequence). Trimming removed 4 bases from V and 6 bases from J, with 9 bases in between. CDR3 DNA sequence: TGTGCCAGCAGCCCAAACGGGGATGGCTACACCTTC. It encodes CASSPNGDGYTF.

The V and J genes are TRBV19 and TRBJ1-1; possible D gene TRBD1, 6 bases. The V end lost 3 bases, the J end lost 3 bases, and 14 bases lay between the germline ends. The CDR3 totals 15 residues. CDR1 LNHDA and CDR2 SQIVND come from the germline V gene (reference sequence). The CDR3 DNA follows: TGTGCCAGTAGTATTCTCGGGGGGGCGGACACTGAAGCTTTCTTT. It yields the protein CASSILGGADTEAFF.

The V call is TRBV6-5, the J call TRBJ2-1, with 8 bases lining up with TRBD2. The CDR3 loop spans 15 amino acids. In germline, CDR1 is MNHEY, CDR2 SVGAGI. V shed 7 bases, J shed 4 bases, and the junction held 9 bases outside the gene matches. The CDR3 loop is CASTLGPGGYNEQFF. Here the CDR3 DNA reads TGTGCCAGCACCCTCGGACCGGGAGGGTACAATGAGCAGTTCTTC.

The gene calls are TRBV7-3 and TRBJ2-1, with D possibly TRBD2 on 6 matching bases. With 3 bases removed from V and 3 bases from J, the gap between germline ends came to 12 bases. Germline CDR1 and CDR2: SGHTA and FQGTGA. The CDR3 extends over 15 amino acids. CDR3 amino acids: CASSFTTGVYNEQFF. Here the CDR3 DNA reads TGTGCCAGCAGCTTCACCACGGGAGTCTACAATGAGCAGTTCTTC.

This clone has only a few counts. This chain's CDR3 is CSVTTSGSSYEQYF. The DNA for the CDR3 is TGCAGCGTCACAACTAGCGGGAGTTCCTACGAGCAGTACTTC. The chain combines TRBV29-1 with TRBJ2-7; 11 positions match TRBD2. CDR1 and CDR2 (germline): SQVTM, ANQGSEA. This CDR3 spans 14 amino acids. Unmatched junction bases numbered 5, after V lost 6 bases and J lost 1 base.

This rearrangement joins TRBV18 to TRBJ1-3, with unresolved D. Germline V gene lookup returns CDR1 KGHSH and CDR2 LQKENI. This CDR3 region has 17 residues. Trimming took off 0 bases at V and 0 bases at J, with 12 bases between the two ends. DNA for the CDR3: TGTGCCAGCTCACCACCGGCCCGGGTCCACTCTGGAAACACCATATATTTT. Protein product: CASSPPARVHSGNTIYF.

The rearrangement joins TRBV19 to TRBJ2-1, with TRBD2 matching over 9 bases. The germline V gene encodes CDR1 LNHDA and CDR2 SQIVND (reference sequence). Losses at the gene ends were 2 bases for V and 6 bases for J; bases not matched to a gene: 5. The CDR3 has 15 amino acids. The CDR3 loop reads CASSITPSGTNEQFF. CDR3 sequence (DNA): TGTGCCAGTAGTATAACCCCTAGCGGGACCAATGAGCAGTTCTTC. The full variable domain, rest sourced from reference TRBV19 and TRBJ2-1, is DGGITQSPKYLFRKEGQNVTLSCEQNLNHDAMYWYRQDPGQGLRLIYYSQIVNDFQKGDIAEGYSVSREKKESFPLTVTSAQKNPTAFYLCASSITPSGTNEQFFGPGTRLTVL.

The V call is TRBV12-3 or TRBV12-4, the J call TRBJ1-5; unclear D gene. CDR3 length: 13 amino acids. V lost 7 bases to trimming and J lost 4 bases, with 11 bases between them. CDR3 in amino acids: CASTPRFNQPQHF. Here the CDR3 DNA reads TGTGCCAGCACCCCGCGCTTTAATCAGCCCCAGCATTTT.

CDR3 loop: CASSLDRGGEQYF. The CDR3 DNA is TGTGCCAGCAGCCTGGACAGGGGTGGCGAGCAGTACTTC. This sequence joins TRBV5-4 and TRBJ2-7; 9 bases align to TRBD1. Germline CDR1 is SGHNT and CDR2 is YYREEE (reference sequence). This CDR3 is 13 amino acids long. V shed 4 bases, J shed 6 bases, and the junction held 5 bases outside the gene matches.

This sequence joins TRBV3-1 (or the pseudogene TRBV3-2) and TRBJ1-2; TRBD1 agrees at 8 bases. V lost 1 base to trimming and J lost 7 bases; unmatched junction nucleotides: 8. The CDR3 spans 15 residues. CDR1 is LGHDT, CDR2 YNNKEL, per germline (reference sequence). The CDR3 nucleotides read TGTGCCAGCAGCCAAGTGTCAGGGGGCGCGGGTGGCTACACCTTC. It yields the protein CASSQVSGGAGGYTF.

The V and J genes are TRBV7-9 and TRBJ2-1; D is perhaps TRBD1 (5 bases). Trimming shortened V by 6 bases and J by 2 bases, and 11 bases separated the two germline ends. The CDR3 extends over 14 amino acids. Germline V gene data show CDR1 as SEHNR and CDR2 as FQNEAQ (reference sequence). The CDR3 loop reads CASSSGLPYNEQFF. CDR3 bases: TGTGCCAGCAGTTCAGGGTTGCCCTACAATGAGCAGTTCTTC.

The chain combines TRBV5-1 with TRBJ2-6, with TRBD1 identical over 10 bases. The CDR3 has 16 residues. Germline assignment: CDR1 SGHRS and CDR2 YFSETQ. With V trimmed by 5 bases and J by 1 base, 3 bases remained unmatched. In DNA form, the CDR3 reads TGCGCCAGCAGTCGGGACAGGGGTTCTGGGGCCAACGTCCTGACTTTC. Protein: CASSRDRGSGANVLTF.